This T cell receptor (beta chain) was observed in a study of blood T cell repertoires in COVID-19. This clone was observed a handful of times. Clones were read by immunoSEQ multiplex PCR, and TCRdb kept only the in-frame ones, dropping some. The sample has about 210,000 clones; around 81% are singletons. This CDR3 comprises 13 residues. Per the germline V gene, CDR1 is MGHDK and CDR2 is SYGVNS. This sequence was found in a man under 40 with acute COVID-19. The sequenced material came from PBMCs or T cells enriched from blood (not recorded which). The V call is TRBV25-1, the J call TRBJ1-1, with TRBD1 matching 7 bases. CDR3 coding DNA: TGTGCTTCGCGGGAGGGGGCGAACACTGAAGCTTTCTTT. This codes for CASREGANTEAFF.